Listed here are 7 T cell receptor beta chains from one sample, sequenced in a study of cytomegalovirus exposure and HLA in healthy donors. PCR employed 60 Vbeta and 13 Jbeta primers. This table comes from immunoSEQ multiplex PCR, and its TCRdb copy is limited to in-frame clones, with some not included. The table lists 83,000 or so clones, around 74% of them singletons. The sequenced sample was PBMCs. The receptors derive from a man aged 30 to 45 in good health and CMV-seropositive.

This clone was picked up a small number of times. J is TRBJ1-5 and V is TRBV28; a possible D gene is TRBD1 (5 bases). V lost 7 bases to trimming and J lost 0 bases, with 7 bases between them. The germline CDR1 and CDR2 sequences are MDHEN and SYDVKM. The CDR3 is 13 residues long. The CDR3 DNA is TGTGCCAGCACTACAGGTAGCAATCAGCCCCAGCATTTT. Translating gives CASTTGSNQPQHF.

This clone appeared a single time. The V and J genes are TRBV28 and TRBJ2-7; tentative D call: TRBD1 (6 bases). V lost 4 bases and J 0 bases, leaving 13 bases between the germline ends. This CDR3 region has 15 residues. From germline, CDR1 is MDHEN and CDR2 SYDVKM. This CDR3 reads CASSSPTGSSYEQYF. CDR3 DNA sequence: TGTGCCAGCAGTTCCCCAACAGGGAGCTCCTACGAGCAGTACTTC.

CDR3 protein: CASTGQGTNTGELFF. CDR3 coding DNA: TGTGCCAGCACCGGACAGGGTACGAACACCGGGGAGCTGTTTTTT. V is TRBV6-5 and J is TRBJ2-2, with 8 bases fitting TRBD1. Trimming took 7 bases from V and 0 from J; bases not matched to a gene: 4. CDR1 and CDR2 from the germline V gene are MNHEY and SVGAGI. CDR3 size: 15 residues.

This clone has ten or more counts. The chain links TRBV7-9 to TRBJ2-2, with D hard to call. V dropped 1 base and J dropped 11 bases, with 8 bases sitting between them. This CDR3 comprises 12 residues. Germline-derived CDR1 and CDR2 are SEHNR and FQNEAQ (reference sequence). This CDR3 is CASSLDGLELFF. The DNA of the CDR3 is TGTGCCAGCAGCTTAGACGGTCTTGAGCTGTTTTTT.

The rearrangement joins TRBV29-1 to TRBJ1-1, with TRBD1 as a possible D gene (6 bases). The CDR3 is 14 residues long. Germline loops: CDR1 SQVTM, CDR2 ANQGSEA. V lost 0 bases to trimming and J lost 3 bases, with 11 bases between them. DNA for the CDR3: TGCAGCGTTGAAGACTGGCAGGGGCACACTGAAGCTTTCTTT. It translates to CSVEDWQGHTEAFF. The full variable domain, completed using reference TRBV29-1 and TRBJ1-1, is SAVISQKPSRDICQRGTSLTIQCQVDSQVTMMFWYRQQPGQSLTLIATANQGSEATYESGFVIDKFPISRPNLTFSTLTVSNMSPEDSSIYLCSVEDWQGHTEAFFGQGTRLTVV.

The chain links TRBV9 to TRBJ2-7, with a tentative D call TRBD2 (7 bases). The length of the CDR3 is 15 residues. With 0 bases removed from V and 2 bases from J, the gap between germline ends came to 12 bases. Germline V lookup: CDR1 SGDLS, CDR2 YYNGEE. The CDR3 region is CASSVDPGGPYEQYF. Here the CDR3 DNA reads TGTGCCAGCAGCGTAGACCCGGGGGGCCCCTACGAGCAGTACTTC.

This chain joins TRBV7-8 and TRBJ1-6; 7 bases fit TRBD1. Unmatched junction bases numbered 3, after V lost 0 bases and J lost 7 bases. The CDR3 is 15 residues long. The germline V gene has CDR1 SGHVS and CDR2 FQNEAQ. In DNA, the CDR3 is TGTGCCAGCAGCTTAGCGACAGGGCAAAATTCACCCCTCCACTTT. Translating gives CASSLATGQNSPLHF.